This TCR beta chain came from a study of blood T cell repertoires in COVID-19. Study context: Acute-phase and convalescent COVID-19 samples originated in the United States, Italy and Spain. The cDNA or gDNA used as material had been derived from T cells, B-cell-depleted T cells, or PBMCs.

This CDR3 region has 14 residues. Germline loops: CDR1 SGHRS, CDR2 YFSETQ. J lost 6 bases, V lost 7 bases, and 12 bases had no gene match. Per the original data handling: Cell counts per sample came from amplifying reference gene primers. The method was immunoSEQ multiplex PCR; TCRdb's version includes in-frame clones alone and lacks a portion of them. V, J and clone size are taken as reported in that table, and D and trimming were inferred from the DNA itself. The table includes 100,000 or so clones, over 65% detected once. Input material: peripheral blood. The chain employs TRBV5-1 and TRBJ2-7; 8 bases line up with TRBD2. This receptor was taken from a human donor in a cohort sampled during active COVID-19. The CDR3 region is CASCLAGASGEQYF. CDR3 nucleotides: TGCGCCAGCTGCCTAGCGGGTGCATCGGGCGAGCAGTACTTC.